One T cell receptor beta chain is described in this entry. The antigen is unknown. These data come from a study of cytomegalovirus exposure and HLA in healthy donors. Study-level information: There were about 85 million unique TCRs (from HLA-typed donors) in an early data release. Regarding the study as a whole: Some V segments, including TRBV6-2 and TRBV6-3, were excluded as indistinguishable. In a later analysis, a genetic analysis reported fewer productive-TCR N-insertions in an Asian-associated ancestry cluster than the cohort average.

The CDR3 length is 15 residues. The V end lost 4 bases, the J end lost 2 bases, and 14 bases lay between the germline ends. Per germline, CDR1 MGHRA and CDR2 YSYEKL. Vbeta (60) and Jbeta (13) primers were used in the PCR. The method was immunoSEQ multiplex PCR; TCRdb's version includes in-frame clones alone and lacks a portion of them. Of about 140,000 clones listed, 75% to 90% are singletons. The TCR originated in a female donor in good health and CMV-seronegative. The rearrangement uses TRBV4-1 and TRBJ1-1; D gene uncertain. The sequencing input was PBMCs. Here the CDR3 reads CASSLQGGLNTEAFF. The CDR3 DNA is TGCGCCAGCAGCCTACAAGGAGGGCTAAACACTGAAGCTTTCTTT.